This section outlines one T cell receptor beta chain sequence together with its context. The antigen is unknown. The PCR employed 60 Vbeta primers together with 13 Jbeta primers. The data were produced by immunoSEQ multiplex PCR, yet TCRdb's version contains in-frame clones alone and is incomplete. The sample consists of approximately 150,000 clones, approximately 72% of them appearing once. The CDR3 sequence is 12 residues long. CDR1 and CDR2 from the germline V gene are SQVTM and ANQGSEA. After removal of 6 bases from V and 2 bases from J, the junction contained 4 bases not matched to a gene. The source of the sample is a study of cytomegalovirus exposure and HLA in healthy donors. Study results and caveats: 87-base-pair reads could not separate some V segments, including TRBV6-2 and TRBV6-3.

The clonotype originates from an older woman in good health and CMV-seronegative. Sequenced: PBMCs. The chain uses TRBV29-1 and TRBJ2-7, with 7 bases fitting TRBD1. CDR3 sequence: CSVEGQTYEQYF. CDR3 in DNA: TGCAGCGTAGAGGGACAGACCTACGAGCAGTACTTC.